What follows are 5 T cell receptor beta chains derived from one specimen sequenced in a study of T cells after yellow fever vaccination. TCRdb processed the 5' RACE reads anew with MiXCR; each CDR3 protein has one entry. The sample includes some 300,000 distinct CDR3 sequences, more than 3% of them seen just once. Material: PBMCs, obtained on the day of the yellow fever booster vaccination. These receptors came from a man between 18 and 29 years old who received the YFV17D yellow fever vaccine.

This clonotype has ten or more counts. The gene calls are TRBV4-3 and TRBJ1-1; D may be TRBD1 (5 bases). The V gene's germline CDR1 is LGHNA and CDR2 YSLEER. The V gene lost 0 bases and the J gene lost 4 bases, with 9 bases spanning the gap. This CDR3 is built from 14 residues. CDR3 protein: CASSQEDRGTEAFF. CDR3 coding DNA: TGCGCCAGCAGCCAAGAGGATAGGGGCACTGAAGCTTTCTTT.

The rearrangement joins TRBV7-9 to TRBJ1-5; D gene uncertain. The germline gives CDR1 SEHNR, CDR2 FQNEAQ (reference sequence). Trimming stripped 5 bases from V and 4 bases from J, with 9 bases between. The CDR3 loop spans 13 amino acids. CDR3 bases: TGTGCCAGCAGCCGGGAGTGGAATCAGCCCCAGCATTTT. As protein: CASSREWNQPQHF.

This clonotype was observed at least ten times. V usage is TRBV7-2 and J usage is TRBJ1-5, with TRBD1 as a possible D gene (5 bases). The germline CDR1 and CDR2 sequences are SGHTA and FQGNSA. With 3 bases removed from V and 2 bases from J, the gap between germline ends came to 14 bases. This CDR3 is 16 amino acids long. The CDR3 here is CASSFAPGNGNQPQHF. DNA for the CDR3: TGTGCCAGCAGCTTCGCGCCAGGGAATGGCAATCAGCCCCAGCATTTT.

This clonotype was found many times. The chain carries TRBV29-1 and TRBJ1-1, with 7 bases fitting TRBD1. Per the germline V gene, CDR1 is SQVTM and CDR2 is ANQGSEA. Trimming took 7 bases from V and 7 from J; bases not matched to a gene: 9. The CDR3 runs to 12 residues. This chain's CDR3 is CSGWGQTFEAFF. The DNA of the CDR3 is TGCAGCGGCTGGGGACAGACCTTTGAAGCTTTCTTT.

The chain links TRBV6-5 to TRBJ1-5; tentatively, D is TRBD1 (6 bases). The V and J ends lost 5 bases and 6 bases respectively, with 11 bases between them. The CDR3 sequence is 13 residues long. Germline V gene lookup returns CDR1 MNHEY and CDR2 SVGAGI. The CDR3 sequence: CASSPGVRQPQHF. CDR3 in DNA: TGTGCCAGCAGTCCAGGGGTTCGTCAGCCCCAGCATTTT.